The 27 T cell receptor beta chains reported below all come from one sample, sequenced in a study of OX40 agonist ivuxolimab in advanced cancers. Here immunoSEQ multiplex PCR was the method, and the copy in TCRdb shows in-frame clones only, minus some. The sample holds roughly 70,000 clones; 80% to 90% are singletons and the top ten take about 4%. This sample comprised CD4+ or CD8+ T cells sorted from blood, obtained in a trial of the OX40 agonist ivuxolimab. These receptors were obtained from an adult with an advanced solid tumor such as melanoma, head and neck, liver or kidney cancer.

V gene TRBV2 combines with J gene TRBJ2-7; TRBD2 agrees at 8 bases. V dropped 6 bases and J dropped 2; count of bases not matched to a gene: 9. Looked up from germline, CDR1 is SNHLY and CDR2 is FYNNEI. The CDR3 spans 15 residues. CDR3 sequence reads: CASSNGLAAPYEQYF. The CDR3 DNA reads as TGTGCCAGCAGCAATGGACTAGCCGCCCCCTACGAGCAGTACTTC.

V gene TRBV7-2 combines with J gene TRBJ2-5; D unclear. Between the trimmed V and J ends, which lost 5 bases and 1 base, there was a span of 11 bases. CDR3 length: 14 amino acids. Per germline, CDR1 SGHTA and CDR2 FQGNSA. The CDR3 DNA follows: TGTGCCAGCAGCCTCGGACGGTCCCAAGAGACCCAGTACTTC. It encodes CASSLGRSQETQYF. Drawing the rest from reference TRBV7-2 and TRBJ2-5, the complete variable domain is GAGVSQSPSNKVTEKGKDVELRCDPISGHTALYWYRQSLGQGLEFLIYFQGNSAPDKSGLPSDRFSAERTGGSVSTLTIQRTQQEDSAVYLCASSLGRSQETQYFGPGTRLLVL.

V usage is TRBV11-2 and J usage is TRBJ2-1, with 9 bases fitting TRBD2. This CDR3 has 17 residues. V gave up 5 bases and J gave up 9 bases; unmatched junction bases: 17. In germline, CDR1 is SGHAT, CDR2 FQNNGV. Here the CDR3 reads CASSPLAGVRYSGEQFF. The DNA of the CDR3 is TGTGCCAGCAGCCCTTTAGCGGGAGTGCGGTATTCGGGTGAGCAGTTCTTC. The full variable domain, rest sourced from reference TRBV11-2 and TRBJ2-1, is EAGVAQSPRYKIIEKRQSVAFWCNPISGHATLYWYQQILGQGPKLLIQFQNNGVVDDSQLPKDRFSAERLKGVDSTLKIQPAKLEDSAVYLCASSPLAGVRYSGEQFFGPGTRLTVL.

The chain couples TRBV2 to TRBJ1-1; D unclear. CDR3 size: 13 residues. V was trimmed by 0 bases and J by 4 bases, leaving 6 bases between them. Looked up from germline, CDR1 is SNHLY and CDR2 is FYNNEI. CDR3 bases: TGTGCCAGCAGTGAAGCACCTAGCACTGAAGCTTTCTTT. Its translation: CASSEAPSTEAFF.

This chain links TRBV30 with TRBJ1-4; a possible D gene is TRBD1 (6 bases). This CDR3 is 18 amino acids long. V was clipped by 5 bases and J by 0 bases, with 22 bases between them. CDR1 and CDR2 from the germline V gene are GTSNPN and SVGIG (reference sequence). The CDR3 here is CAWAGHNRDAATNEKLFF. The CDR3 DNA reads as TGTGCCTGGGCCGGACATAACAGGGACGCTGCAACTAATGAAAAACTGTTTTTT.

The rearrangement links TRBV11-3 to TRBJ1-4; D is undetermined. This CDR3 contains 11 residues. The germline V gene has CDR1 SGHNT and CDR2 YENEEA. V lost 5 bases to trimming and J lost 6 bases, with 4 bases between them. In nucleotides, the CDR3 is TGTGCCAGCAGCAGCGATGAAAAACTGTTTTTT. It is translated as CASSSDEKLFF.

This chain uses TRBV4-1 with TRBJ2-3; 10 bases map to TRBD2. The CDR3 loop spans 17 amino acids. The J segment lost 3 bases and the V segment lost 3 bases, leaving 9 bases of the junction unmatched. Per the germline V gene, CDR1 is MGHRA and CDR2 is YSYEKL. CDR3: CASSHPSSGSWTDTQYF. CDR3 nucleotides: TGCGCCAGCAGCCACCCCTCTAGCGGGAGTTGGACAGATACGCAGTATTTT.

The J gene is TRBJ2-3, the V gene TRBV19, with 10 bases lining up with TRBD2. CDR1 and CDR2 (germline): LNHDA, SQIVND (reference sequence). CDR3 length equals 15 residues. The V segment lost 4 bases and the J segment 2 bases; nucleotides outside the gene matches: 3. In nucleotides, the CDR3 is TGTGCCAGTAGTACCGGACTAGCGGCCACAGATACGCAGTATTTT. This encodes CASSTGLAATDTQYF.

This clone has just a few counts. V gene TRBV7-6 combines with J gene TRBJ1-6, with D uncertain. There are 13 residues in the CDR3. The germline gives CDR1 SGHVS, CDR2 FNYEAQ. V dropped 1 base and J dropped 10 bases, with 8 bases sitting between them. CDR3 DNA sequence: TGTGCCAGCAGCTTAGGAAGGCAATCACCCCTCCACTTT. Its translation is CASSLGRQSPLHF. Based on the CDR3 plus reference TRBV7-6 and TRBJ1-6, the full variable domain is GAGVSQSPRYKVTKRGQDVALRCDPISGHVSLYWYRQALGQGPEFLTYFNYEAQQDKSGLPNDRFSAERPEGSISTLTIQRTEQRDSAMYRCASSLGRQSPLHFGNGTRLTVT.

The chain is built from TRBV7-2 and TRBJ1-1; D is uncertain. The CDR3 contains 13 residues. Trimming removed 3 bases from V and 1 base from J, with 6 bases in between. Germline CDR1 is SGHTA and CDR2 is FQGNSA. The CDR3 DNA follows: TGTGCCAGCAGCTTGAACAGGAACACTGAAGCTTTCTTT. It yields the protein CASSLNRNTEAFF.

The table lists this clone with a count of one. The CDR3 DNA reads as TGTGCCAGCAGCTTAGTGGGGGTTGGCACTGAAGCTTTCTTT. Translated: CASSLVGVGTEAFF. The V gene is TRBV11-2, the J gene TRBJ1-1, with D possibly matching TRBD1 (5 bases). Germline V lookup: CDR1 SGHAT, CDR2 FQNNGV. CDR3 length: 14 amino acids. The ends were cut back, 1 base at V and 4 bases at J, with 10 bases in the middle.

The V and J genes are TRBV15 and TRBJ2-5, with 12 bases identical to TRBD2. CDR1 is LNHNV and CDR2 is YYDKDF in the germline V gene (reference sequence). The CDR3 loop spans 16 amino acids. Trimming at V came to 1 base and at J to 1 base, leaving 1 base not matched to a gene. The CDR3 bases are TGTGCCACCAGCAGAGCTAGCGGGAGGGTCCAAGAGACCCAGTACTTC. Translating it yields CATSRASGRVQETQYF.

The CDR3: CASTTRGTSDSYEQYF. CDR3 nucleotide sequence: TGTGCCAGCACCACCCGGGGGACATCTGACTCCTACGAGCAGTACTTC. This rearrangement joins TRBV6-8 to TRBJ2-7; D might be TRBD1 or TRBD2, each matching 6 bases. The CDR3 runs to 16 residues. V lost 7 bases and J 0 bases, leaving 19 bases between the germline ends. Per germline, CDR1 MNHGY and CDR2 SAAAGT.

The chain links TRBV7-9 to TRBJ1-4; 8 bases agree with TRBD1. The germline CDR1 and CDR2 sequences are SEHNR and FQNEAQ (reference sequence). J lost 1 base, V lost 5 bases, and 9 bases had no gene match. The CDR3 sequence is 17 residues long. CDR3 in amino acids: CASSPRTGRGTNEKLFF. CDR3 coding DNA: TGTGCCAGCAGCCCTCGGACAGGGCGAGGAACTAATGAAAAACTGTTTTTT.

A few counts support this clone. The rearrangement uses TRBV27 and TRBJ1-5; TRBD1 aligns across 10 bases. The J segment lost 5 bases and the V segment lost 3 bases, leaving 10 bases of the junction unmatched. From germline, CDR1 is MNHEY and CDR2 SMNVEV (reference sequence). The CDR3 loop spans 17 amino acids. The DNA of the CDR3 is TGTGCCAGCAGTTTCTCCCAGGGACAGGGGACGGATCAGCCCCAGCATTTT. This sequence encodes CASSFSQGQGTDQPQHF.

V usage is TRBV7-3 and J usage is TRBJ2-1; 9 bases line up with TRBD1. V lost 5 bases, J lost 7 bases, and 18 bases stayed unmatched. The CDR3 length is 18 residues. Germline lookup yields CDR1 SGHTA and CDR2 FQGTGA. The CDR3 nucleotides are TGTGCCAGCAGCCGATTTGGGGTTGATGGGACAGGGAGAAATGAGCAGTTCTTC. Its translation is CASSRFGVDGTGRNEQFF.

This clone was observed a single time. This chain connects TRBV21-1 to TRBJ2-7; TRBD1, the D gene given by the table, was not confirmed from the DNA. TRBV21-1 is termed a pseudogene. The CDR3 has 15 amino acids. The CDR3 DNA follows: TGTGCCAGCAGCAAAGGTCTCCACAGGGGTTACGAGCAGTACTTC. Translating it yields CASSKGLHRGYEQYF.

This sequence joins TRBV7-9 and TRBJ2-3; D may be TRBD2 (5 bases). The ends were cut back, 3 bases at V and 2 bases at J, with 12 bases in the middle. The length of the CDR3 is 15 residues. Germline assignment: CDR1 SEHNR and CDR2 FQNEAQ (reference sequence). CDR3 residues: CASSLAGLNTDTQYF. As DNA, the CDR3 is TGTGCCAGCAGCTTGGCCGGACTTAACACAGATACGCAGTATTTT.

The CDR3 DNA reads TGTGCCAGCTCATCCGACACTGGAAACACCATATATTTT. Residues: CASSSDTGNTIYF. V usage is TRBV18 and J usage is TRBJ1-3, with D unresolved. The germline V gene encodes CDR1 KGHSH and CDR2 LQKENI. The V end was cut by 5 bases, the J end by 2 bases, with 7 bases between. The CDR3 spans 13 residues.

This chain uses TRBV25-1 with TRBJ1-4; the D is unclear. The CDR3 is 13 amino acids. Germline V gives CDR1 MGHDK, CDR2 SYGVNS. The V end lost 3 bases, the J end lost 6 bases, and 8 bases lay between the germline ends. The DNA of the CDR3 is TGTGCCAGCAGTGAGGTTCTCGATGAAAAACTGTTTTTT. Translated: CASSEVLDEKLFF.

This sequence joins TRBV7-6 and TRBJ2-2; 9 bases map to TRBD2. The CDR3 runs to 16 residues. V lost 5 bases to trimming and J lost 0 bases; unmatched junction nucleotides: 4. CDR1 is SGHVS and CDR2 is FNYEAQ in the germline V gene. CDR3 in DNA: TGTGCCAGCAGCCGACTAGCGGAAGCGAACACCGGGGAGCTGTTTTTT. This gives the protein CASSRLAEANTGELFF.

The CDR3 region is CASSEGTQGAGNTIYF. CDR3 sequence (DNA): TGCGCCAGCAGTGAGGGGACCCAGGGGGCTGGAAACACCATATATTTT. The V and J genes are TRBV10-1 and TRBJ1-3; 7 bases align to TRBD1. V was pared by 2 bases and J by 2 bases, with 6 bases of the junction left unmatched. Germline V gene data show CDR1 as WNHNN and CDR2 as SYGVQD (reference sequence). There are 16 residues in the CDR3.

This clone appeared many times. The J gene is TRBJ1-1, the V gene TRBV30; D is uncertain. The CDR3 is 12 amino acids. V lost 1 base, J lost 5 bases, and 8 bases lay in between. Germline CDR1 and CDR2: GTSNPN and SVGIG (reference sequence). The CDR3 spells CAWSASRTEAFF. CDR3 in DNA: TGTGCCTGGAGTGCCTCCAGGACTGAAGCTTTCTTT.

The chain joins TRBV2 to TRBJ2-1; TRBD2 matches 11 bases. The V gene's germline CDR1 is SNHLY and CDR2 FYNNEI. The CDR3 sequence is 17 residues long. V shed 1 base and J 5 bases; nucleotides not matched to a gene: 7. The CDR3: CASSEEEGLADNNEQFF. The CDR3 region has the DNA TGTGCCAGCAGTGAAGAGGAGGGACTAGCGGATAACAATGAGCAGTTCTTC.

The chain uses TRBV18 and TRBJ2-5; the match to TRBD1 covers 11 bases. The CDR3 sequence is 16 residues long. The trim removed 3 bases at V and 3 bases at J, leaving 6 bases unmatched. The V gene's germline CDR1 is KGHSH and CDR2 LQKENI. The CDR3 DNA follows: TGTGCCAGCTCACCTTATCCGGGACAGGGGGAAGAGACCCAGTACTTC. Its translation: CASSPYPGQGEETQYF. Supplemented by reference TRBV18 and TRBJ2-5, the full variable domain reads NAGVMQNPRHLVRRRGQEARLRCSPMKGHSHVYWYRQLPEEGLKFMVYLQKENIIDESGMPKERFSAEFPKEGPSILRIQQVVRGDSAAYFCASSPYPGQGEETQYFGPGTRLLVL.

The gene calls are TRBV7-6 and TRBJ2-1, with TRBD2 matching 10 bases. With 4 bases clipped from V and 9 bases from J, the junction kept 9 bases outside the gene matches. CDR1 is SGHVS and CDR2 is FNYEAQ in the germline V gene. The CDR3 sequence is 15 residues long. The CDR3 DNA follows: TGTGCCAGCAGCTCCCTAGCGGGAGATCGGGTTGAGCAGTTCTTC. It translates to CASSSLAGDRVEQFF.

V is TRBV7-9 and J is TRBJ1-2; possibly TRBD1 for D (6 bases). The germline V gene encodes CDR1 SEHNR and CDR2 FQNEAQ (reference sequence). Trimming took 0 bases from V and 2 from J, leaving 16 bases between them. This CDR3 contains 17 residues. The chain's CDR3 is CASSLAWGGASNYGYTF. DNA of the CDR3: TGTGCCAGCAGCTTAGCTTGGGGGGGCGCGTCGAACTATGGCTACACCTTC.